This T cell receptor beta chain stems from a study of spatial heterogeneity in lung cancer. Looking at the study overall: Bulk RNA-seq from matched material yielded a T cell module score that correlated strongly with TCR transcript counts in tumor regions. Study results and limitations: Counts of expanded intratumoral alpha and beta TCRs tracked tumor mutation counts.

Time point: sample taken at primary tumor resection. Donors were 72 untreated early-stage non-small cell lung cancer patients. Whole RNA from tumor, nontumor lung or frozen PBMC was sequenced unsorted. Judged by abundance, this clonotype is medium-sized (0.01 to 0.1%). Antigen specificity is unknown. TCR cDNA molecules were tagged individually, and each one carried a unique molecular identifier. TCRdb reprocessed the 5' RACE reads via MiXCR and lists one record per CDR3 protein. The sample includes a few thousand distinct CDR3 sequences, roughly 7.8% of them seen just once. Germline V lookup: CDR1 MNHNS, CDR2 SASEGT. The V end was cut by 4 bases, the J end by 2 bases, with 16 bases between. The CDR3 is 16 residues long.

The genes are TRBV6-1 and TRBJ2-3; D perhaps matches TRBD1 (6 bases). The sequencing here drew on lung tumor tissue, taken at surgery. This sequence originates from a female donor with early-stage non-small cell lung cancer. CDR3 region: CASSVGASWTTDTQYF. CDR3 in DNA: TGTGCCAGCAGTGTGGGGGCTAGCTGGACCACAGATACGCAGTATTTT.